The clone carrying this T cell receptor beta chain is labeled medium-sized. The antigen remains undetermined. This sample was taken from a study of radiotherapy plus CTLA-4 blockade in lung cancer. General study findings and limits: Reports state that early shifts in blood T cell clones, with interferon-beta, best predicted response.

The CDR3 runs 14 residues. The V and J ends lost 7 bases and 0 bases respectively, with 9 bases between them. The germline V gene encodes CDR1 MRHNA and CDR2 SNTAGT. CTLA-4 blockade using ipilimumab, together with focal radiation, was received by patients with chemo-refractory metastatic non-small-cell lung cancer. Assay used: immunoSEQ multiplex PCR; TCRdb lists only in-frame clones, some missing. The profile shows tens of thousands of clones, 70% to 80% of them singletons. The receptor was derived from a human donor with non-small cell lung cancer who had stable disease on radiotherapy plus ipilimumab. The rearrangement uses TRBV6-4 and TRBJ1-4; D not certain. This sample comprised peripheral blood, obtained from a patient treated with radiotherapy plus ipilimumab. CDR3 loop: CASTGTATNEKLFF. The DNA for the CDR3 is TGTGCCAGCACGGGTACCGCAACTAATGAAAAACTGTTTTTT.